A selection of T cell receptor beta chains follows, all from one sample in a study of early T cells in non-severe SARS-CoV-2 infection. Each CDR3 protein gets one entry after TCRdb re-called the 5' RACE reads with MiXCR. The repertoire consists of 25,000 to 30,000 distinct CDR3 sequences, with 5% to 6.5% occurring once and the leading ten covering 4.5%. Sequenced material: whole blood. The source of these receptors is an adult who was a healthcare worker with PCR-confirmed SARS-CoV-2 infection or an uninfected control (not recorded which). Each CDR3 is given with its conserved first and last residue. The D gene is left open where the match is weak. Some rows mark clone size as missing; the rest say once, few, many or name a class of expanded clone.

>TRBJ2-1|many|NA|TRBV5-6
TGTGCCAGCAGCCTACGACGGTACAATGAGCAGTTCTTC
CASSLRRYNEQFF
>TRBJ2-3|many|NA|TRBV27
TGTCCACACCCGCGGGGAGAGGGAGATACGCAGTATTTT
CPHPRGEGDTQYF
>TRBJ2-7|many|NA|TRBV6-2/TRBV6-3
TGTGCCAGCAACTCTGGGGGGCAGCAGTACTTC
CASNSGGQQYF
>TRBJ2-1|many|NA|TRBV27
TGTGCCAGCTCCCACCGGGGCAGAGATCATGAGCAGTTCTTC
CASSHRGRDHEQFF
>TRBJ2-7|many|TRBD1|TRBV29-1
TGCAGCGTCGAGGGGGCAGGCAACTCCTACGAGCAGTACTTC
CSVEGAGNSYEQYF
>TRBJ2-2|many|NA|TRBV27
TGTGCCAGCAGTTTAGGGCAGGGTACCACCGGGGAGCTGTTTTTT
CASSLGQGTTGELFF
>TRBJ2-1|many|NA|TRBV20-1
TGCAGGGACACGAAGGACAATGAGCAGTTCTTC
CRDTKDNEQFF
>TRBJ1-1|NA|NA|TRBV13
TGTGCCAGCAGCCAAAGCTCCACCCCTGAAGCTTTCTTT
CASSQSSTPEAFF
>TRBJ1-5|many|TRBD1|TRBV9
TGTGCCAGCAGCACCGGACAGGCCAATCAGCCCCAGCATTTT
CASSTGQANQPQHF
>TRBJ1-1|NA|TRBD1|TRBV5-1
TGCGCCAGCAATTACGGGGACAGGGGTCCCACTGAAGCTTTCTTT
CASNYGDRGPTEAFF
>TRBJ2-1|few|TRBD1|TRBV7-9
TGTGCCAGCAGCCCAAGACAGGGATACGATGAGCAGTTCTTC
CASSPRQGYDEQFF
>TRBJ2-2|many|NA|TRBV15
TGTGCCACCAGCAGGGGAAGACTCACCACCGGGGAGCTGTTTTTT
CATSRGRLTTGELFF
>TRBJ1-1|many|TRBD1|TRBV29-1
TGCAGCGTCCTGGACAGGGGAAGGACTGAAGCTTTCTTT
CSVLDRGRTEAFF
>TRBJ2-7|NA|TRBD1|TRBV29-1
TGCAGCGGCGGGGACAGGGGAACTGGCGAGCAGTACTTC
CSGGDRGTGEQYF
>TRBJ2-7|many|TRBD1|TRBV29-1
TGCAGCGTTGAGGGTGGACAGGAACCCCTCTACGAGCAGTACTTC
CSVEGGQEPLYEQYF
>TRBJ1-2|many|TRBD1|TRBV24-1
TGTGCCACCAGTGCCGGGACAGGGGGCAACTATGGCTACACCTTC
CATSAGTGGNYGYTF
>TRBJ1-6|many|TRBD1|TRBV28
TGTGCCAGCAGTTTGGGGACAGCCGGACTGGGTTCACCCCTCCACTTT
CASSLGTAGLGSPLHF
>TRBJ2-5|many|NA|TRBV6-5
TGTGCCAGCAGTCAAGGGTTTCGAGAGACCCAGTACTTC
CASSQGFRETQYF
>TRBJ2-6|many|TRBD2|TRBV4-2
TGTGCCTCATCGGGGGTAGCGGGAGTTGGTGGGGCCAACGTCCTGACTTTC
CASSGVAGVGGANVLTF
>TRBJ1-5|many|NA|TRBV19
TGTGCCAGTAGTATAGATAGAAGTCCCATGGGCAATCAGCCCCAGCATTTT
CASSIDRSPMGNQPQHF
>TRBJ2-1|few|NA|TRBV3-1
TGTGCCAGCAGCCAAGTCGGTCGTAATGAGCAGTTCTTC
CASSQVGRNEQFF
>TRBJ2-3|many|NA|TRBV4-1
TGCGCCAGCAGCCAAGAGGAGATGGTAGGGAGAGATACGCAGTATTTT
CASSQEEMVGRDTQYF
>TRBJ2-2|many|NA|TRBV7-6
TGTGCCAGCAGCGCTCAAGGGTCAACCGGGGAGCTGTTTTTT
CASSAQGSTGELFF
>TRBJ1-6|many|NA|TRBV5-1
TGCGCCAGCAGCTTGGATCAGGGAAATTCACCCCTCCACTTT
CASSLDQGNSPLHF
>TRBJ2-1|many|NA|TRBV7-3
TGTGCCAGCAGCTTAATCGCGGGCCTTTACAATGAGCAGTTCTTC
CASSLIAGLYNEQFF
>TRBJ2-1|many|TRBD2|TRBV25-1
TGTGCCAGCGCGGACGCGGCGGGAGGGCCGAATGAGCAGTTCTTC
CASADAAGGPNEQFF
>TRBJ2-1|many|TRBD2|TRBV29-1
TGCAGCGTCAGACTAGCGGAGGAACTTAACAATGAGCAGTTCTTC
CSVRLAEELNNEQFF
>TRBJ2-2|many|NA|TRBV11-2
TGTGCCAGCAGAATGATACGACGTTCAGTCTCCGGGGAGCTGTTTTTT
CASRMIRRSVSGELFF
>TRBJ2-7|many|NA|TRBV28
TGTGCCAGCAGTACCTATCCCGAGCAGTACTTC
CASSTYPEQYF
>TRBJ1-2|many|NA|TRBV20-1
TGCAGTGCCACGAGTGAAGGGATCACTGGCTACACCTTC
CSATSEGITGYTF
>TRBJ2-5|few|NA|TRBV7-2
TGTGCCAGCAGCTCAAAAGGGAGCAGGGTGGAGACCCAGTACTTC
CASSSKGSRVETQYF
>TRBJ1-4|many|NA|TRBV6-5
TGTGCCAGCAGTTACTCGTGGAGGTCGCGCGAGGGTGATGAAAAACTGTTTTTT
CASSYSWRSREGDEKLFF
>TRBJ1-6|many|NA|TRBV7-2
TGTGCCAGCAGCTTAGCAGGGACCAATTCACCCCTCCACTTT
CASSLAGTNSPLHF